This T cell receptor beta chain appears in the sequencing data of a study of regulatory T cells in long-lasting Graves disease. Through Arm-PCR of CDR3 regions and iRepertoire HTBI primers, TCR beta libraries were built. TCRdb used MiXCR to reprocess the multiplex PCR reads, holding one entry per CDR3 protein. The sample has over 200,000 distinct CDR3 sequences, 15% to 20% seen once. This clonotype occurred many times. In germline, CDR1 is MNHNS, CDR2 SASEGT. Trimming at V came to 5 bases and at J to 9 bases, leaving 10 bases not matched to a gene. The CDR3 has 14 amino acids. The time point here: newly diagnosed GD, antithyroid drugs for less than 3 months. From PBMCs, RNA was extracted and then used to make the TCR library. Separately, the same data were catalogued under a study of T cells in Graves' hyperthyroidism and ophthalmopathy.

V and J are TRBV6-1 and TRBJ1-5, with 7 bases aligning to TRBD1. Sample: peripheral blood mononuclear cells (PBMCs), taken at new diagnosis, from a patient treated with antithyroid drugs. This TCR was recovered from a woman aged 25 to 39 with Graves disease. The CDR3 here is CASSPRQGLGPQHF. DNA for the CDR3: TGTGCCAGCAGTCCCCGACAGGGTTTGGGGCCCCAGCATTTT.